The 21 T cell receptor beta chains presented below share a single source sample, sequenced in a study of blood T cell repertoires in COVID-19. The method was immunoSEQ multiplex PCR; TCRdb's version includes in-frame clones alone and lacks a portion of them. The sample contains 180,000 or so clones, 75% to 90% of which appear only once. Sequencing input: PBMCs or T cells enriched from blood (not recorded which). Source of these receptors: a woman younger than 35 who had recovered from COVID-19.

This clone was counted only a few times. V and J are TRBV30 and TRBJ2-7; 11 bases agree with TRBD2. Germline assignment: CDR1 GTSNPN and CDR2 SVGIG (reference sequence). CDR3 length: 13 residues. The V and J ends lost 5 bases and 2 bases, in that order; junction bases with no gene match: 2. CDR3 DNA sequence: TGTGCCTGGGGGACTAGCGGCACCTACGAGCAGTACTTC. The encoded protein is CAWGTSGTYEQYF.

The CDR3 loop is CASSQDRGVNTEAFF. The CDR3 nucleotides are TGCGCCAGCAGCCAAGATAGGGGTGTGAACACTGAAGCTTTCTTT. The V call is TRBV4-1, the J call TRBJ1-1, with D tentatively TRBD1 (5 bases). Trimming took off 0 bases at V and 0 bases at J, with 8 bases between the two ends. CDR1 is MGHRA and CDR2 is YSYEKL in the germline V gene. The CDR3 sequence is 15 residues long.

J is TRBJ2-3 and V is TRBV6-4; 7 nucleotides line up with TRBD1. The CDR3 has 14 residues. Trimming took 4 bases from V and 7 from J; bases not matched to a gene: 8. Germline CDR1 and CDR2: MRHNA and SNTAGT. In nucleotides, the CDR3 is TGTGCCAGCAGTGGAGTACAGGGGACCCATACGCAGTATTTT. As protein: CASSGVQGTHTQYF.

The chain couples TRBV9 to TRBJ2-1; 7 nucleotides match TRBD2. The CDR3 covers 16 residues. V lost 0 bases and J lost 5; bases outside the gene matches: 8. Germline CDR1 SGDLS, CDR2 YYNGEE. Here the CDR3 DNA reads TGTGCCAGCAGCGTAGCGGCGGCTAGCGGAGACAATGAGCAGTTCTTC. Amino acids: CASSVAAASGDNEQFF.

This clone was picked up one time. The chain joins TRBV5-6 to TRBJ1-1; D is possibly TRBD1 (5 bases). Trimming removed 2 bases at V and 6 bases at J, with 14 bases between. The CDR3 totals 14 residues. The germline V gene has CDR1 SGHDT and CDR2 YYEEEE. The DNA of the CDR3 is TGTGCCAGCAGCTTCGGGAGGGGCTCGGCTGAAGCTTTCTTT. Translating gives CASSFGRGSAEAFF.

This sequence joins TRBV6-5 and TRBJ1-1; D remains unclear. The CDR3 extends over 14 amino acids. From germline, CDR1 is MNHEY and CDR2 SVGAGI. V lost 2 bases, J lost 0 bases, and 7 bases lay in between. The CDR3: CASSYGPMNTEAFF. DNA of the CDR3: TGTGCCAGCAGTTACGGGCCCATGAACACTGAAGCTTTCTTT.

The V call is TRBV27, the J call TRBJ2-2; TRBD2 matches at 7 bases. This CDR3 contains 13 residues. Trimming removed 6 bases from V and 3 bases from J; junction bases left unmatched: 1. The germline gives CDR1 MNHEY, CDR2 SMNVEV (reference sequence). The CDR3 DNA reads TGTGCCAGCAGGGGAGGGTACACCGGGGAGCTGTTTTTT. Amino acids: CASRGGYTGELFF.

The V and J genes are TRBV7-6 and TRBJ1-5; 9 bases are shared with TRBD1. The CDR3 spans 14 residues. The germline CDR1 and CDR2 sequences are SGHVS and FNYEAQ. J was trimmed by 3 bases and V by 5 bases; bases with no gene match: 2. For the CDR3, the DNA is TGTGCCAGCAGCCTACAGGGGGCCAATCAGCCCCAGCATTTT. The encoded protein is CASSLQGANQPQHF.

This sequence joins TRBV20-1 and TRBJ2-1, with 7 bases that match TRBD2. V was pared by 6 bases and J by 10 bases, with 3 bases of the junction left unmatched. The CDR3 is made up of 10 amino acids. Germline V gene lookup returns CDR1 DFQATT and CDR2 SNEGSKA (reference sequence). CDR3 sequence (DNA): TGCAGTGCAATTAGCGGGGAGCAGTTCTTC. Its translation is CSAISGEQFF.

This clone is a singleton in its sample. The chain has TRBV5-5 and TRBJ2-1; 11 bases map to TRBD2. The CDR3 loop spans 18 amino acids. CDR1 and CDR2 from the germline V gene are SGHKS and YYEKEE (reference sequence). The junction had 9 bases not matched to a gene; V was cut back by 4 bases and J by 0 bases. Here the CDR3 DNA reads TGTGCCAGCAGCCCGGGACTAGCGGCCTTAAGCTCCTACAATGAGCAGTTCTTC. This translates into CASSPGLAALSSYNEQFF. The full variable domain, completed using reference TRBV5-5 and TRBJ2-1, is DAGVTQSPTHLIKTRGQQVTLRCSPISGHKSVSWYQQVLGQGPQFIFQYYEKEERGRGNFPDRFSARQFPNYSSELNVNALLLGDSALYLCASSPGLAALSSYNEQFFGPGTRLTVL.

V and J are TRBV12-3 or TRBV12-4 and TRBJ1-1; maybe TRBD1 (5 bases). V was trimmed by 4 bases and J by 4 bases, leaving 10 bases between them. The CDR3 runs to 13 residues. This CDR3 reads CASSWGEGTEAFF. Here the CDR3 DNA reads TGTGCCAGCAGTTGGGGGGAGGGCACTGAAGCTTTCTTT.

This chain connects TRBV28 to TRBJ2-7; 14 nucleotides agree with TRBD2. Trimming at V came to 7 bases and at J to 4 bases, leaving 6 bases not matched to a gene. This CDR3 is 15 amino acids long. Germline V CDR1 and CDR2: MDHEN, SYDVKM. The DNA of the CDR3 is TGTGCCAGCATGATAGGGACTAGCGGGAGATACGAGCAGTACTTC. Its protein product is CASMIGTSGRYEQYF. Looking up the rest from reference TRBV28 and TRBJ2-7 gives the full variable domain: DVKVTQSSRYLVKRTGEKVFLECVQDMDHENMFWYRQDPGLGLRLIYFSYDVKMKEKGDIPEGYSVSREKKERFSLILESASTNQTSMYLCASMIGTSGRYEQYFGPGTRLTVT.

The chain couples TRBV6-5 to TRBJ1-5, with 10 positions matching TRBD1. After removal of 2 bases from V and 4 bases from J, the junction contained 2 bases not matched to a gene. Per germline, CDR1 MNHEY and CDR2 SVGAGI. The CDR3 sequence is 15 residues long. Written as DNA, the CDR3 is TGTGCCAGCAGTTACCGGACAGGGGGGAATCAGCCCCAGCATTTT. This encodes CASSYRTGGNQPQHF.

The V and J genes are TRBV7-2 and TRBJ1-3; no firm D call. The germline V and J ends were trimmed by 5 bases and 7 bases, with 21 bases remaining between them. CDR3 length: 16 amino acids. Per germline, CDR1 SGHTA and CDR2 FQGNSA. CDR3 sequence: CASSPLDPSLRNTIYF. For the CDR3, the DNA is TGTGCCAGCAGCCCCTTAGACCCCTCTCTGAGGAACACCATATATTTT.

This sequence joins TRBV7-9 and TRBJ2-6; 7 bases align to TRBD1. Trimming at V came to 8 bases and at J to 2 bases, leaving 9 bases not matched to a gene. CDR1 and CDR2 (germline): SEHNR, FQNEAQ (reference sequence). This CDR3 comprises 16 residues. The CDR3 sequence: CASLGGLPPGANVLTF. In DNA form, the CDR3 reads TGTGCCAGCCTAGGGGGCCTCCCCCCTGGGGCCAACGTCCTGACTTTC.

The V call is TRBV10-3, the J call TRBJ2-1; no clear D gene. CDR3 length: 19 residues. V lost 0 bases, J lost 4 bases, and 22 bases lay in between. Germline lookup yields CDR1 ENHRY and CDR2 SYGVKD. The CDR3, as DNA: TGTGCCATCAGTGAGTCCCAACTAAGCCGTTCTGCTGTTTACAATGAGCAGTTCTTC. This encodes CAISESQLSRSAVYNEQFF.

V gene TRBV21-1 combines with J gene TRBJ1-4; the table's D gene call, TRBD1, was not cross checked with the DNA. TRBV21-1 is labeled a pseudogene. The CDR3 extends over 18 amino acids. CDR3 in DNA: TGTGCCAGCAGCAAAGCGCTCTCGCCGGGACAGGGGAGTGAAAAACTGTTTTTT. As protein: CASSKALSPGQGSEKLFF.

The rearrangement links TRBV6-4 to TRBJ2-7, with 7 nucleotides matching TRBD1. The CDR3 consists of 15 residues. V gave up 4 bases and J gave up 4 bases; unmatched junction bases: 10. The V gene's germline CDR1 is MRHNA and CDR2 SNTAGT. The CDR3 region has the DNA TGTGCCAGCAGTGCCCAAGGGACAGCCCCTTACGAGCAGTACTTC. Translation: CASSAQGTAPYEQYF.

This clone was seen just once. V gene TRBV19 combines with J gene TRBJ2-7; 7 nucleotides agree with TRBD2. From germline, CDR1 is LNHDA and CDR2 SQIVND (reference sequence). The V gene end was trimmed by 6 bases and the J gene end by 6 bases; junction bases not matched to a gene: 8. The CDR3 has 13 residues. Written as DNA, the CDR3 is TGTGCCAGTAGGGGACTACGTAGGTCCGAGCAGTACTTC. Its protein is CASRGLRRSEQYF. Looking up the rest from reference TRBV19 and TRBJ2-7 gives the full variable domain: DGGITQSPKYLFRKEGQNVTLSCEQNLNHDAMYWYRQDPGQGLRLIYYSQIVNDFQKGDIAEGYSVSREKKESFPLTVTSAQKNPTAFYLCASRGLRRSEQYFGPGTRLTVT.

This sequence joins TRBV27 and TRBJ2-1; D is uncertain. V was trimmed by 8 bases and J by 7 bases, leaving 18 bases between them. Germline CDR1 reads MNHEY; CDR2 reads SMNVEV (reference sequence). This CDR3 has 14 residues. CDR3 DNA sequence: TGTGCCAGCCGCATTCAGACTGGTTGGAATGAGCAGTTCTTC. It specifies CASRIQTGWNEQFF.

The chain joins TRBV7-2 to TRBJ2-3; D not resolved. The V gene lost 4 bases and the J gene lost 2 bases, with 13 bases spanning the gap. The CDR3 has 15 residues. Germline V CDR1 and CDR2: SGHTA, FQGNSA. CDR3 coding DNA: TGTGCCAGCAGCTCGGTTGGCGGTTACACAGATACGCAGTATTTT. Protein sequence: CASSSVGGYTDTQYF. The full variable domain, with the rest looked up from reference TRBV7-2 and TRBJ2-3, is GAGVSQSPSNKVTEKGKDVELRCDPISGHTALYWYRQSLGQGLEFLIYFQGNSAPDKSGLPSDRFSAERTGGSVSTLTIQRTQQEDSAVYLCASSSVGGYTDTQYFGPGTRLTVL.